This is a list of T cell receptor beta chains from one sample in a study of blood T cell repertoires in COVID-19. Profiled with immunoSEQ multiplex PCR; TCRdb holds only in-frame clones, not every one. Here the sample spans under 400,000 clones, more than 70% being singletons. What was sequenced was peripheral blood. The receptor set was obtained from an older woman with COVID-19, enrolled during active disease. Each CDR3 is given with its conserved first and last residue. The D gene is left open where the match is weak. Size is omitted from some rows. Given values are once, few, many or a class for expanded clones.

clone_size: .
d_call: .
v_call: TRBV10-3
j_call: TRBJ1-4
cdr3_aa: CAISQQGATNEKLFF
cdr3_nt: TGTGCCATCAGTCAACAGGGTGCAACTAATGAAAAACTGTTTTTT

clone_size: .
d_call: .
v_call: TRBV19
j_call: TRBJ1-1
cdr3_aa: CASRKERDLSAFF
cdr3_nt: TGTGCCAGTAGAAAGGAGAGGGATTTGTCAGCTTTCTTT

clone_size: .
d_call: .
v_call: TRBV29-1
j_call: TRBJ1-3
cdr3_aa: CSACREIGNTIYF
cdr3_nt: TGCAGCGCCTGCAGGGAAATTGGAAACACCATATATTTT

clone_size: .
d_call: .
v_call: TRBV10-2
j_call: TRBJ1-2
cdr3_aa: CASSETRPQDGYTF
cdr3_nt: TGCGCCAGCAGTGAAACACGACCTCAGGATGGCTACACCTTC

clone_size: .
d_call: .
v_call: TRBV5-4
j_call: TRBJ1-2
cdr3_aa: CASSRGALGPGYTF
cdr3_nt: TGTGCCAGCAGCCGGGGGGCCCTTGGGCCTGGCTACACCTTC

clone_size: few
d_call: .
v_call: TRBV18
j_call: TRBJ1-1
cdr3_aa: CASSPTGQMNTEAFF
cdr3_nt: TGTGCCAGCTCACCAACGGGACAAATGAACACTGAAGCTTTCTTT

clone_size: .
d_call: TRBD1
v_call: TRBV11-2
j_call: TRBJ1-2
cdr3_aa: CASSLGQGYGYTF
cdr3_nt: TGTGCCAGCAGCTTAGGACAGGGGTATGGCTACACCTTC

clone_size: .
d_call: TRBD1
v_call: TRBV4-1
j_call: TRBJ1-5
cdr3_aa: CASSQDPDRGLGSNQPQHF
cdr3_nt: TGCGCCAGCAGCCAAGACCCCGACAGGGGCCTTGGGAGCAATCAGCCCCAGCATTTT

clone_size: .
d_call: .
v_call: TRBV30
j_call: TRBJ1-5
cdr3_aa: CAWSLTGTGSQHF
cdr3_nt: TGTGCCTGGAGTTTAACCGGGACTGGGTCCCAGCATTTT

clone_size: .
d_call: .
v_call: TRBV3-1/TRBV3-2
j_call: TRBJ1-1
cdr3_aa: CASSQDPGTEAFF
cdr3_nt: TGTGCCAGCAGCCAAGATCCGGGAACTGAAGCTTTCTTT

clone_size: .
d_call: TRBD2
v_call: TRBV11-2
j_call: TRBJ2-1
cdr3_aa: CASRLLAGGGLNEQFF
cdr3_nt: TGTGCCAGCAGATTATTAGCGGGGGGTGGTTTGAATGAGCAGTTCTTC

clone_size: .
d_call: TRBD1
v_call: TRBV27
j_call: TRBJ1-4
cdr3_aa: CASSFLGTGGKSNEKLFF
cdr3_nt: TGTGCCAGCAGTTTCCTCGGGACAGGGGGCAAGTCTAATGAAAAACTGTTTTTT

clone_size: .
d_call: .
v_call: TRBV7-3
j_call: TRBJ2-7
cdr3_aa: CASSLNPGYEQYF
cdr3_nt: TGTGCCAGCAGCTTAAACCCAGGCTACGAGCAGTACTTC

clone_size: .
d_call: TRBD1
v_call: TRBV19
j_call: TRBJ1-1
cdr3_aa: CASSKDRGQVEAFF
cdr3_nt: TGTGCCAGTAGTAAGGACAGGGGGCAGGTTGAAGCTTTCTTT

clone_size: .
d_call: TRBD1
v_call: TRBV3-1/TRBV3-2
j_call: TRBJ1-5
cdr3_aa: CASSWDRNQPQHF
cdr3_nt: TGTGCCAGCAGCTGGGACAGGAATCAGCCCCAGCATTTT

clone_size: .
d_call: .
v_call: TRBV2
j_call: TRBJ1-1
cdr3_aa: CASSERTDGTEAFF
cdr3_nt: TGTGCCAGCAGTGAGAGGACAGACGGCACTGAAGCTTTCTTT

clone_size: .
d_call: TRBD1
v_call: TRBV5-1
j_call: TRBJ2-1
cdr3_aa: CASSPDRGGNEQFF
cdr3_nt: TGCGCCAGCAGCCCGGACAGGGGGGGGAATGAGCAGTTCTTC

clone_size: .
d_call: .
v_call: TRBV29-1
j_call: TRBJ2-1
cdr3_aa: CSVRLASKNNEQFF
cdr3_nt: TGCAGCGTTAGGTTAGCGTCTAAGAACAATGAGCAGTTCTTC

clone_size: .
d_call: TRBD2
v_call: TRBV10-2
j_call: TRBJ2-1
cdr3_aa: CASRPSGSYNEQFF
cdr3_nt: TGCGCCAGCAGACCTAGCGGGTCCTACAATGAGCAGTTCTTC

clone_size: .
d_call: .
v_call: TRBV15
j_call: TRBJ1-4
cdr3_aa: CATSSRSGSEKLFF
cdr3_nt: TGTGCCACCAGCAGCCGCTCCGGGTCTGAAAAACTGTTTTTT

clone_size: .
d_call: .
v_call: TRBV10-3
j_call: TRBJ1-5
cdr3_aa: CAISEGREYSNQPQHF
cdr3_nt: TGTGCCATCAGTGAGGGGAGAGAATATAGCAATCAGCCCCAGCATTTT

clone_size: .
d_call: .
v_call: TRBV6-5
j_call: TRBJ2-7
cdr3_aa: CASTQGSSSYEQYF
cdr3_nt: TGTGCCAGCACCCAGGGGTCTAGCTCCTACGAGCAGTACTTC

clone_size: .
d_call: TRBD2
v_call: TRBV11-1
j_call: TRBJ2-7
cdr3_aa: CASSLTSGGSYEQYF
cdr3_nt: TGTGCCAGCAGTTTAACTAGCGGGGGATCCTACGAGCAGTACTTC

clone_size: .
d_call: .
v_call: TRBV6-5
j_call: TRBJ2-2
cdr3_aa: CASSSDAAWGELFF
cdr3_nt: TGTGCCAGCAGTAGCGACGCGGCATGGGGGGAGCTGTTTTTT

clone_size: .
d_call: .
v_call: TRBV18
j_call: TRBJ1-2
cdr3_aa: CASSPTPTGSYGYTF
cdr3_nt: TGTGCCAGCTCACCGACGCCGACAGGCTCTTATGGCTACACCTTC

clone_size: .
d_call: .
v_call: TRBV10-3
j_call: TRBJ1-2
cdr3_aa: CAISESNQGRNGYTF
cdr3_nt: TGTGCCATCAGTGAGTCGAATCAGGGCAGGAATGGCTACACCTTC

clone_size: .
d_call: TRBD1
v_call: TRBV19
j_call: TRBJ2-3
cdr3_aa: CASSPSRGRYTDTQYF
cdr3_nt: TGTGCCAGTAGCCCAAGCAGGGGGCGATACACAGATACGCAGTATTTT

clone_size: .
d_call: .
v_call: TRBV5-1
j_call: TRBJ2-3
cdr3_aa: CASSLVGSDTQYF
cdr3_nt: TGCGCCAGCAGCTTGGTGGGTAGCGATACGCAGTATTTT

clone_size: .
d_call: .
v_call: TRBV11-2
j_call: TRBJ1-2
cdr3_aa: CASSLDGTSYGYTF
cdr3_nt: TGTGCCAGCAGCTTGGACGGGACTTCCTATGGCTACACCTTC

clone_size: .
d_call: .
v_call: TRBV3-1/TRBV3-2
j_call: TRBJ2-5
cdr3_aa: CASRKTGWEETQYF
cdr3_nt: TGTGCCAGCAGAAAGACAGGATGGGAGGAGACCCAGTACTTC

clone_size: .
d_call: TRBD1
v_call: TRBV6-5
j_call: TRBJ2-7
cdr3_aa: CASSTGTVGPYEQYF
cdr3_nt: TGTGCCAGCAGCACCGGGACAGTAGGGCCCTACGAGCAGTACTTC

clone_size: .
d_call: .
v_call: TRBV30
j_call: TRBJ2-7
cdr3_aa: CAWSAKDSSYEQYF
cdr3_nt: TGTGCCTGGAGTGCGAAGGACAGCTCCTACGAGCAGTACTTC

clone_size: .
d_call: .
v_call: TRBV5-8
j_call: TRBJ2-2
cdr3_aa: CASSLSRSTGELFF
cdr3_nt: TGTGCCAGCAGCTTGAGTAGAAGCACCGGGGAGCTGTTTTTT

clone_size: .
d_call: .
v_call: TRBV6-5
j_call: TRBJ1-2
cdr3_aa: CASSSSYYGYTF
cdr3_nt: TGTGCCAGCAGTTCCAGTTACTATGGCTACACCTTC

clone_size: .
d_call: TRBD1
v_call: TRBV5-4
j_call: TRBJ2-2
cdr3_aa: CASSGKAGTGETGELFF
cdr3_nt: TGTGCCAGCAGCGGAAAAGCCGGGACAGGGGAGACCGGGGAGCTGTTTTTT

clone_size: .
d_call: TRBD1
v_call: TRBV7-9
j_call: TRBJ1-1
cdr3_aa: CASSVQGAHTEAFF
cdr3_nt: TGTGCCAGCAGCGTCCAGGGGGCGCACACTGAAGCTTTCTTT

clone_size: .
d_call: TRBD1
v_call: TRBV5-6
j_call: TRBJ2-1
cdr3_aa: CASSTGQGGSYNEQFF
cdr3_nt: TGTGCCAGCAGCACGGGACAGGGAGGCTCCTACAATGAGCAGTTCTTC

clone_size: .
d_call: .
v_call: TRBV3-1/TRBV3-2
j_call: TRBJ2-3
cdr3_aa: CASSLGQVRAQYF
cdr3_nt: TGTGCCAGCAGCCTTGGGCAGGTCAGGGCGCAGTATTTT

clone_size: .
d_call: TRBD1
v_call: TRBV6-5
j_call: TRBJ1-1
cdr3_aa: CATNRGQWGTEAFF
cdr3_nt: TGTGCCACCAACAGGGGGCAGTGGGGCACTGAAGCTTTCTTT

clone_size: .
d_call: .
v_call: TRBV29-1
j_call: TRBJ1-1
cdr3_aa: CSVCASVRGSTEAFF
cdr3_nt: TGCAGCGTTTGCGCCTCGGTTCGGGGGAGCACTGAAGCTTTCTTT

clone_size: .
d_call: TRBD1
v_call: TRBV6-5
j_call: TRBJ1-6
cdr3_aa: CASKTGGVSPLHF
cdr3_nt: TGTGCCAGCAAGACAGGGGGGGTTTCACCCCTCCACTTT

clone_size: once
d_call: .
v_call: TRBV7-9
j_call: TRBJ2-7
cdr3_aa: CASSLATTPVSYEQYF
cdr3_nt: TGTGCCAGCAGCTTAGCCACAACACCAGTCTCCTACGAGCAGTACTTC

clone_size: .
d_call: .
v_call: TRBV2
j_call: TRBJ1-5
cdr3_aa: CASSVVREQPQHF
cdr3_nt: TGTGCCAGCAGTGTGGTTCGGGAACAGCCCCAGCATTTT